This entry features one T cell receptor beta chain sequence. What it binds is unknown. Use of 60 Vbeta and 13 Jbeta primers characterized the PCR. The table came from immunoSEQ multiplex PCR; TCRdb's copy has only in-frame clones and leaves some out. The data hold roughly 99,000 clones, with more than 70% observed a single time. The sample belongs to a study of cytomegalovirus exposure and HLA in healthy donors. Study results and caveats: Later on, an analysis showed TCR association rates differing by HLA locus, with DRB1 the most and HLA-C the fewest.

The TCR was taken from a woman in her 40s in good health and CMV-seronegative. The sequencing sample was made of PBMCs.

The CDR3 loop is CASSLGERTDTQYF. CDR3 sequence (DNA): TGTGCCAGCTCATTGGGAGAGAGAACAGATACGCAGTATTTT. V and J are TRBV18 and TRBJ2-3; D possibly corresponds to TRBD2 (5 bases). V was clipped by 5 bases and J by 3 bases, with 12 bases between them. The CDR3 is 14 residues long. The germline V gene encodes CDR1 KGHSH and CDR2 LQKENI. Together with reference TRBV18 and TRBJ2-3, the CDR3 gives the full variable domain: NAGVMQNPRHLVRRRGQEARLRCSPMKGHSHVYWYRQLPEEGLKFMVYLQKENIIDESGMPKERFSAEFPKEGPSILRIQQVVRGDSAAYFCASSLGERTDTQYFGPGTRLTVL.